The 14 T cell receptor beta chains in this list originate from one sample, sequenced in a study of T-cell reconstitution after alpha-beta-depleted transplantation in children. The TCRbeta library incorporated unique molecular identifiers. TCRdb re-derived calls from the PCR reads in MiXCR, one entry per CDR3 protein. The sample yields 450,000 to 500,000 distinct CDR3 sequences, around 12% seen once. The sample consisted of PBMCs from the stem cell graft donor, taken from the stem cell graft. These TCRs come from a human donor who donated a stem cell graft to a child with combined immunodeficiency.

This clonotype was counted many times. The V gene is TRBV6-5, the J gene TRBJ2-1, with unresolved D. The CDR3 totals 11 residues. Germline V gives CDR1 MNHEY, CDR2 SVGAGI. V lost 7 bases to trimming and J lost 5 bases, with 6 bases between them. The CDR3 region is CASNLNNEQFF. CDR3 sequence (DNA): TGTGCCAGCAACCTTAACAATGAGCAGTTCTTC.

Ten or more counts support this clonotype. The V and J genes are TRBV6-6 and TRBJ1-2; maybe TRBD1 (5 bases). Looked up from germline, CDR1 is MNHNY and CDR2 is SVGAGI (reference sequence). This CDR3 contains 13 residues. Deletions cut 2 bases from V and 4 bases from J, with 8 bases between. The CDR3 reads CASSYGAGYGYTF. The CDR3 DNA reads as TGTGCCAGCAGTTACGGGGCTGGCTATGGCTACACCTTC.

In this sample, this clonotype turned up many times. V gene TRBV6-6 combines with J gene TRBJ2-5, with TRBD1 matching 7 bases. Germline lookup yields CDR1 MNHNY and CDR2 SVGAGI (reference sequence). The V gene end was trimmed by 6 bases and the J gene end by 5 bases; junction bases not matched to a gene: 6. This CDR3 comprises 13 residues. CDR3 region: CASSRGQVETQYF. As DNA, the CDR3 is TGTGCCAGCAGCCGCGGACAGGTGGAGACCCAGTACTTC.

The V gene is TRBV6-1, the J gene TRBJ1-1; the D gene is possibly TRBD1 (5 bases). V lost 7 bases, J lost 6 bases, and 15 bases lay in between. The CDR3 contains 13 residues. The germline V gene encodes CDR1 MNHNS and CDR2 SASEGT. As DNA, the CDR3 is TGTGCCAGCAAAGGACAAAATGGCGCTGAAGCTTTCTTT. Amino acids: CASKGQNGAEAFF.

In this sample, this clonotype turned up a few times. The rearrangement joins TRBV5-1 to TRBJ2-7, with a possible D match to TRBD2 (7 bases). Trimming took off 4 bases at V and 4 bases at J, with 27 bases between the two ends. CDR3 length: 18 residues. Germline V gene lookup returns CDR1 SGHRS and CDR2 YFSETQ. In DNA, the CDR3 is TGCGCCAGCAGCGTAAGCTTCCCGGGGGGCCCACTCTCTTACGAGCAGTACTTC. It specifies CASSVSFPGGPLSYEQYF.

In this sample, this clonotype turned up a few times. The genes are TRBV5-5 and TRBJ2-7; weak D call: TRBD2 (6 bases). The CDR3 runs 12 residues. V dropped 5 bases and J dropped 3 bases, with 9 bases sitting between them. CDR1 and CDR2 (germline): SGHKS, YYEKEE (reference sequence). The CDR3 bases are TGTGCCAGCAGTCATAGCGGCTACGAGCAGTACTTC. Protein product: CASSHSGYEQYF.

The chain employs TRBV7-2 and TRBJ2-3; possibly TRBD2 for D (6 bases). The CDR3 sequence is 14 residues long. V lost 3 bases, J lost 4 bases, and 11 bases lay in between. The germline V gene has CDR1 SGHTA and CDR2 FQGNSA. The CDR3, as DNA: TGTGCCAGCAGCTTTGCGAGGGAGGCAGATACGCAGTATTTT. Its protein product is CASSFAREADTQYF.

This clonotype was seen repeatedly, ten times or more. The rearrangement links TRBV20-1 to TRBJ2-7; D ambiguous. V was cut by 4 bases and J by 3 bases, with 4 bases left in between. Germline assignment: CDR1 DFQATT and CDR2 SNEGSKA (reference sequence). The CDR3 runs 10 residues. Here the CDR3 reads CSATVYEQYF. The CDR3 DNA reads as TGCAGTGCTACAGTCTACGAGCAGTACTTC.

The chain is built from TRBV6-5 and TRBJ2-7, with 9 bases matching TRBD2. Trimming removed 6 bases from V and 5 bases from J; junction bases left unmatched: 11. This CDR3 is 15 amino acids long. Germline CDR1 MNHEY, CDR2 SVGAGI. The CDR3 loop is CASSYRTSAADEQYF. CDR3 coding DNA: TGTGCCAGCAGCTACAGGACTAGCGCGGCTGACGAGCAGTACTTC.

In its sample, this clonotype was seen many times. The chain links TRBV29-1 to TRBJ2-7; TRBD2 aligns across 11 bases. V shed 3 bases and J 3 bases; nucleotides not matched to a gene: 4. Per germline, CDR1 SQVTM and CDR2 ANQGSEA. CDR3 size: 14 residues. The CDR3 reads CSVDSGLADYEQYF. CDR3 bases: TGCAGCGTTGATTCGGGACTAGCGGACTACGAGCAGTACTTC.

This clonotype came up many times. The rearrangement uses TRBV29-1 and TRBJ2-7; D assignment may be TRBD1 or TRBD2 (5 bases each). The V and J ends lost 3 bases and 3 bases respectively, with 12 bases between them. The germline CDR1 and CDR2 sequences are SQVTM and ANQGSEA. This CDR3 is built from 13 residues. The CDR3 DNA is TGCAGCGTTGAGGGGGTCGGGCGCTACGAGCAGTACTTC. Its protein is CSVEGVGRYEQYF.

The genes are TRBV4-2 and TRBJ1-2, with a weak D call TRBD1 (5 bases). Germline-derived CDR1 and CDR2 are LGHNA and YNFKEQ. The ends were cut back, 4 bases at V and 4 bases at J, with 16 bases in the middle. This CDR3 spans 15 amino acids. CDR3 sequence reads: CASSREATGVYGYTF. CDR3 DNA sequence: TGTGCCAGCAGCCGGGAGGCTACAGGAGTCTATGGCTACACCTTC.

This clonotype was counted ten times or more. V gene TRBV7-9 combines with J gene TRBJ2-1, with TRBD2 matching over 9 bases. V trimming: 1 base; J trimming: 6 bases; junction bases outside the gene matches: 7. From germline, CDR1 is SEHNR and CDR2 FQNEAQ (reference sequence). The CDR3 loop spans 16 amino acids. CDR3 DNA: TGTGCCAGCAGCTTAGTTAGCGGGAGCCCGGTCAATGAGCAGTTCTTC. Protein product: CASSLVSGSPVNEQFF.

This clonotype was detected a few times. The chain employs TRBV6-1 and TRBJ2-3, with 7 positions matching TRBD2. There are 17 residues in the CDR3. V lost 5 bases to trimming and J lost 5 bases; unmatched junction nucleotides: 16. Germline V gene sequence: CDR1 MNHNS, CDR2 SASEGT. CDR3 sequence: CASSPTKSGAEGDTQYF. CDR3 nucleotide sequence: TGTGCCAGCAGTCCCACAAAAAGCGGGGCCGAGGGAGATACGCAGTATTTT.